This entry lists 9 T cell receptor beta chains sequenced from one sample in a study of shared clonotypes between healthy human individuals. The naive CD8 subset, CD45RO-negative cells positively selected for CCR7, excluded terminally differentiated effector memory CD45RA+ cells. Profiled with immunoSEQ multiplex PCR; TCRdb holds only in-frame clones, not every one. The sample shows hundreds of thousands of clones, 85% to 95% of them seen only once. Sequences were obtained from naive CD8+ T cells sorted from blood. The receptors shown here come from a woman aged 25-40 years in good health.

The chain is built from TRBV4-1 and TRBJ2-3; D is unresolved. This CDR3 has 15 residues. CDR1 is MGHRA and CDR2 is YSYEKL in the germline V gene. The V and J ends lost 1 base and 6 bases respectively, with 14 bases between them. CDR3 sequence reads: CASSQGVTWSDTQYF. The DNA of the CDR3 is TGCGCCAGCAGCCAAGGTGTTACCTGGAGCGATACGCAGTATTTT.

CDR3 nucleotide sequence: TGTGCCAGCAGCTTCCTGGACGGAGGGAACACCGGGGAGCTGTTTTTT. Translating it yields CASSFLDGGNTGELFF. V gene TRBV5-4 combines with J gene TRBJ2-2, with D tentatively TRBD2 (5 bases). In germline, CDR1 is SGHNT, CDR2 YYREEE (reference sequence). V lost 2 bases and J 1 base, leaving 12 bases between the germline ends. This CDR3 is 16 amino acids long.

CDR3 sequence reads: CASSQDKILSEQYF. The CDR3 nucleotides read TGCGCCAGCAGCCAAGACAAGATTCTGAGTGAGCAGTACTTC. The rearrangement uses TRBV4-1 and TRBJ2-7; no reliable D call. V was clipped by 0 bases and J by 7 bases, with 13 bases between them. The CDR3 extends over 14 amino acids. The germline gives CDR1 MGHRA, CDR2 YSYEKL.

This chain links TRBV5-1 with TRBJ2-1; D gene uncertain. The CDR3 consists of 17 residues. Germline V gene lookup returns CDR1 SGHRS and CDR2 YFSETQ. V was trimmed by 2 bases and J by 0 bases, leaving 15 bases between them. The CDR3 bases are TGCGCCAGCAGCTTTACCGTAAACTTACTCTCCTACAATGAGCAGTTCTTC. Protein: CASSFTVNLLSYNEQFF.

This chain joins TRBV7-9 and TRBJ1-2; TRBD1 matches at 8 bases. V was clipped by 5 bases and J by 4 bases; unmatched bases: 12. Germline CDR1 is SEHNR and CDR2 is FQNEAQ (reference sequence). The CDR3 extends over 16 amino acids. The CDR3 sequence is CASSPMSTGDPYGYTF. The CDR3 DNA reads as TGTGCCAGCAGCCCAATGTCGACAGGGGACCCCTATGGCTACACCTTC.

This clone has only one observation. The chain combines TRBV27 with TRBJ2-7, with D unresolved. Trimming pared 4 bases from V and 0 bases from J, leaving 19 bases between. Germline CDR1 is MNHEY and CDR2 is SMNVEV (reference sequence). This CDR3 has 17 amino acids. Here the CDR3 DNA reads TGTGCCAGCAGTTCCAACCCGCACCCGGGTAGCTCCTACGAGCAGTACTTC. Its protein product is CASSSNPHPGSSYEQYF.

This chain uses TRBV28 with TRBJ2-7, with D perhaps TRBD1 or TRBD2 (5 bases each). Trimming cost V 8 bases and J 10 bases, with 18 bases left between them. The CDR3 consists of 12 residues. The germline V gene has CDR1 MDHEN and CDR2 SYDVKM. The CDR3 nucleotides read TGTGCCAGCCAAATATCACCGGGACCTCAGTACTTC. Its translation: CASQISPGPQYF. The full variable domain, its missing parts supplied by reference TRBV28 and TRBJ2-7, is DVKVTQSSRYLVKRTGEKVFLECVQDMDHENMFWYRQDPGLGLRLIYFSYDVKMKEKGDIPEGYSVSREKKERFSLILESASTNQTSMYLCASQISPGPQYFGPGTRLTVT.

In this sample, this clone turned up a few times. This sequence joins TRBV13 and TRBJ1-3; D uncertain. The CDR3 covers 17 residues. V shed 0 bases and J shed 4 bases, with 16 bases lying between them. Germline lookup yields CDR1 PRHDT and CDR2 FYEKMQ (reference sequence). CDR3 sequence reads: CASSLGSSRPLGNTIYF. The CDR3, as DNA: TGTGCCAGCAGCTTAGGCAGCAGTCGTCCCCTGGGAAACACCATATATTTT.

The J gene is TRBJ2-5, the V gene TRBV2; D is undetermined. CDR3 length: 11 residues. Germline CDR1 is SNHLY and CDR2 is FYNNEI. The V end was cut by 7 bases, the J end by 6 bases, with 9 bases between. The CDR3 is CASIREKTQYF. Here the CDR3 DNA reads TGTGCCAGCATTCGTGAGAAGACCCAGTACTTC.